Below are 4 T cell receptor beta chains sequenced from a single sample in a study of cytomegalovirus exposure and HLA in healthy donors. The protocol was immunoSEQ multiplex PCR, while the TCRdb copy is restricted to in-frame clones and leaves out a portion. The sample lists 120,000 to 150,000 clones; more than 85% were seen once. Sequenced sample: PBMCs. The receptors were sampled from a man aged 18 to 35 in good health and CMV-seronegative.

The chain has TRBV10-1 and TRBJ2-1, with a tentative D call TRBD2 (6 bases). The CDR3 consists of 14 residues. The germline CDR1 and CDR2 sequences are WNHNN and SYGVQD (reference sequence). V lost 4 bases and J lost 4, with 11 bases in between. The CDR3 bases are TGCGCCAGCAGTGCCGGGACTCCTTACAATGAGCAGTTCTTC. Translated: CASSAGTPYNEQFF.

This clone was detected once. The chain couples TRBV5-1 to TRBJ2-1, with 9 positions matching TRBD1. Germline V CDR1 and CDR2: SGHRS, YFSETQ. V trimming: 3 bases; J trimming: 5 bases; junction bases outside the gene matches: 3. The CDR3 sequence is 14 residues long. The chain's CDR3 is CASSSGTGNNEQFF. CDR3 in DNA: TGCGCCAGCAGCTCCGGGACAGGGAACAATGAGCAGTTCTTC.

This chain uses TRBV14 with TRBJ1-1, with 8 bases lining up with TRBD1. CDR1 and CDR2 from the germline V gene are SGHDN and FVKESK. V was clipped by 4 bases and J by 8 bases; unmatched bases: 9. The CDR3 sequence is 14 residues long. The CDR3 is CASSLQTGAVEAFF. As DNA, the CDR3 is TGTGCCAGCAGCCTTCAGACAGGGGCCGTGGAAGCTTTCTTT.

The rearrangement joins TRBV4-2 to TRBJ1-2; 9 bases are shared with TRBD1. This CDR3 spans 16 amino acids. Germline CDR1 reads LGHNA; CDR2 reads YNFKEQ. After removal of 1 base from V and 2 bases from J, the junction contained 5 bases not matched to a gene. The DNA for the CDR3 is TGTGCCAGCAGCCAAGCCACCGGGACAGGGAACTATGGCTACACCTTC. Translated, it gives CASSQATGTGNYGYTF.